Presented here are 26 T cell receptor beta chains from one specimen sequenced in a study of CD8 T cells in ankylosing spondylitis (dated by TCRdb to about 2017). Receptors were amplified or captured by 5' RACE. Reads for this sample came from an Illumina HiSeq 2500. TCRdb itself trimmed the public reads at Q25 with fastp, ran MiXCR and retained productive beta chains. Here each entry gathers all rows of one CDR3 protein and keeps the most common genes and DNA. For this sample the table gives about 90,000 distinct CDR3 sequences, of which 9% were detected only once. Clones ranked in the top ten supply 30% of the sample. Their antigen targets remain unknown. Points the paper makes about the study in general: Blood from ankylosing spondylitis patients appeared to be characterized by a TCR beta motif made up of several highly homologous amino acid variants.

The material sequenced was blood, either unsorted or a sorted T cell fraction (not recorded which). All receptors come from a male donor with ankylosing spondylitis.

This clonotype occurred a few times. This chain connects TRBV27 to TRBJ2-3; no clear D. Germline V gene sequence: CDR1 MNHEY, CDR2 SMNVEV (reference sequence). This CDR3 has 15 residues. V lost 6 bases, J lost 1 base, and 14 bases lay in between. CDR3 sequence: CASSKDDPGTDTQYF. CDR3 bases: TGTGCCAGCAGCAAGGACGACCCAGGCACAGATACGCAGTATTTT.

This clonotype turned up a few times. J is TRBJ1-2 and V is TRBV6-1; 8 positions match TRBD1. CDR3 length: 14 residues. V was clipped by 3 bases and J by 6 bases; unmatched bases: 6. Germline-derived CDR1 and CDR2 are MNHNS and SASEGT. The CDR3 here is CASSDPGGGHGYTF. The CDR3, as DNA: TGTGCCAGCAGTGATCCAGGGGGCGGTCATGGCTACACCTTC.

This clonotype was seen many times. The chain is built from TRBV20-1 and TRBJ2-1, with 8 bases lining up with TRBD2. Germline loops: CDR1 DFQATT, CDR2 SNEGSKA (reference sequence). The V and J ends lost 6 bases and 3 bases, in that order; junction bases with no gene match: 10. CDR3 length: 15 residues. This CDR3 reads CSARTSRTLYNEQFF. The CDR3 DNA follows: TGCAGTGCACGGACTAGCAGAACACTCTACAATGAGCAGTTCTTC.

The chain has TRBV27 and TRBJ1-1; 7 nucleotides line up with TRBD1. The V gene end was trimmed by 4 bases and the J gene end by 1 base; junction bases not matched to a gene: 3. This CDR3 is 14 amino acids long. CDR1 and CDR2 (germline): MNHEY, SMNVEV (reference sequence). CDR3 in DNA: TGTGCCAGCAGTTCGACAGGGAGGAACACTGAAGCTTTCTTT. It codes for CASSSTGRNTEAFF.

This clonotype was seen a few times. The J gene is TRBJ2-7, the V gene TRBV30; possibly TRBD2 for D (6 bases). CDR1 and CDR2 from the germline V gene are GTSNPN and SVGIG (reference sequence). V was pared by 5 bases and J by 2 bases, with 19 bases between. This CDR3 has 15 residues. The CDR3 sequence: CAWSTPRWGAYEQYF. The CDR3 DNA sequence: TGTGCCTGGTCTACCCCCCGATGGGGGGCCTACGAGCAGTACTTC. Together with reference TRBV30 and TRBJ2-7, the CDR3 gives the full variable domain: SQTIHQWPATLVQPVGSPLSLECTVEGTSNPNLYWYRQAAGRGLQLLFYSVGIGQISSEVPQNLSASRPQDRQFILSSKKLLLSDSGFYLCAWSTPRWGAYEQYFGPGTRLTVT.

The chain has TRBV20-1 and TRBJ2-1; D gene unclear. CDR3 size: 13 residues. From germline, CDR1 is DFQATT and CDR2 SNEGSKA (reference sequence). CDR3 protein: CRGGSGAYNEQFF. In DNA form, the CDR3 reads TGCAGGGGCGGTAGTGGTGCCTACAATGAGCAGTTCTTC.

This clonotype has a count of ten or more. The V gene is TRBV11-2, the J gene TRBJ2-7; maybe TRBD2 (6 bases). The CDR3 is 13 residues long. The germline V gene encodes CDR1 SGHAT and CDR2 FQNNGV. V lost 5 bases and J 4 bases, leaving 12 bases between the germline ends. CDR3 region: CASSLGTSYEQYF. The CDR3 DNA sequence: TGTGCCAGCAGCCTTGGGACTTCTTACGAGCAGTACTTC.

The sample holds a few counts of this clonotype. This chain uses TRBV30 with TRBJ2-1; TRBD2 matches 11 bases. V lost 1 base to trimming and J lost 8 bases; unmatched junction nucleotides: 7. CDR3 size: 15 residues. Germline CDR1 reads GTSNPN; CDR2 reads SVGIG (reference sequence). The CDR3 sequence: CAWSATSGSLDEQFF. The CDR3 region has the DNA TGTGCCTGGAGTGCAACTAGCGGGAGTTTGGATGAGCAGTTCTTC.

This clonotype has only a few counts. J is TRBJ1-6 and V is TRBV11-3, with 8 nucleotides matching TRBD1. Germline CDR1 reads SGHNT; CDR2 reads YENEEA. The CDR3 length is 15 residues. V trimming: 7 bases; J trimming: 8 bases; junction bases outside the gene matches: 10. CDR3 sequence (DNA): TGTGCCAGCACGCTTGGACAGGGCTTTCATTCACCCCTCCACTTT. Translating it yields CASTLGQGFHSPLHF. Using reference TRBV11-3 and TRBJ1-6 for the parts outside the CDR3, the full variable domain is EAGVVQSPRYKIIEKKQPVAFWCNPISGHNTLYWYLQNLGQGPELLIRYENEEAVDDSQLPKDRFSAERLKGVDSTLKIQPAELGDSAVYLCASTLGQGFHSPLHFGNGTRLTVT.

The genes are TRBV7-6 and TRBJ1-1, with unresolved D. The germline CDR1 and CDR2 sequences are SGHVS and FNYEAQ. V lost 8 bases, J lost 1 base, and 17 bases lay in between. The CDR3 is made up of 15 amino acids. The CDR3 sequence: CASGMGWARNTEAFF. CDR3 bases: TGTGCCAGCGGGATGGGCTGGGCAAGGAACACTGAAGCTTTCTTT.

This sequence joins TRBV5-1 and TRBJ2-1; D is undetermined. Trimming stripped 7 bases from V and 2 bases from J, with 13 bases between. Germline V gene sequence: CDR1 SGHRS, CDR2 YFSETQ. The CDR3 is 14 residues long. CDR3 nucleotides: TGCGCCAGCGGTCCCGAGATAACCTACAATGAGCAGTTCTTC. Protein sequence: CASGPEITYNEQFF.

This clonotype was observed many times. The CDR3 bases are TGTGCCAGCAGTTTGGGAGGGACCCAGTACTTC. This translates into CASSLGGTQYF. The chain has TRBV12-3 or TRBV12-4 and TRBJ2-5; a possible D gene is TRBD2 (6 bases). The CDR3 length is 11 residues. The V end was cut by 3 bases, the J end by 7 bases, with 6 bases between.

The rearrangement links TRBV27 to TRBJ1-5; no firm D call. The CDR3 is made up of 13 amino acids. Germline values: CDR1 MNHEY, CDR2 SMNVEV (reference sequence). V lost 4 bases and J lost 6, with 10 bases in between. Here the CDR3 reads CASSYRPRQPQHF. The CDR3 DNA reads TGTGCCAGCAGTTACCGTCCCCGTCAGCCCCAGCATTTT.

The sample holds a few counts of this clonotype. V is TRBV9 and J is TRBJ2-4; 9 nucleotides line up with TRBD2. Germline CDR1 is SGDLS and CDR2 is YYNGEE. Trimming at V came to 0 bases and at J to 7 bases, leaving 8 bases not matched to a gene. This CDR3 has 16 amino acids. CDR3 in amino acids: CASSVGLAGRSNIQYF. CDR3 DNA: TGTGCCAGCAGCGTAGGGCTAGCGGGACGGTCGAACATTCAGTACTTC. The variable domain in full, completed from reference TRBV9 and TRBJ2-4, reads DSGVTQTPKHLITATGQRVTLRCSPRSGDLSVYWYQQSLDQGLQFLIQYYNGEERAKGNILERFSAQQFPDLHSELNLSSLELGDSALYFCASSVGLAGRSNIQYFGAGTRLSVL.

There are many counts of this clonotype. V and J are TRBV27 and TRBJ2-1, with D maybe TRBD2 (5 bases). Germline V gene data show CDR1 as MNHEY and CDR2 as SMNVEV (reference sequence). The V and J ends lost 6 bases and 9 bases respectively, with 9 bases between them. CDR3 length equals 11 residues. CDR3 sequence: CASRSGGEQFF. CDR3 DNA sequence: TGTGCCAGCAGGTCCGGAGGTGAGCAGTTCTTC.

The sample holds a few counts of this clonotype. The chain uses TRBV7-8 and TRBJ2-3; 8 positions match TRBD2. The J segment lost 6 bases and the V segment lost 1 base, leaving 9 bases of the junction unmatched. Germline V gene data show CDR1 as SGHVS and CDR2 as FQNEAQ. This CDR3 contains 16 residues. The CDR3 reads CASSLGSSGSGDTQYF. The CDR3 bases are TGTGCCAGCAGCTTAGGTTCCAGCGGGAGTGGGGATACGCAGTATTTT.

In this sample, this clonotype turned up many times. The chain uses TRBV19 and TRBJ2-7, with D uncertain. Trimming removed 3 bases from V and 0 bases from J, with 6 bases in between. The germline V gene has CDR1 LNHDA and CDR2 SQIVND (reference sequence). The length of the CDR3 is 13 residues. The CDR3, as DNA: TGTGCCAGTAGTATTACCGCCTCCTACGAGCAGTACTTC. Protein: CASSITASYEQYF.

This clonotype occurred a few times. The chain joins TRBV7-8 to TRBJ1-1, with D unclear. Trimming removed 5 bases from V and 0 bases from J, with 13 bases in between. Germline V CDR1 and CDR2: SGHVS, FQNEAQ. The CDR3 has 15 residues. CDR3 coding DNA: TGTGCCAGCAGCCTGCACAGAGGCTTGAACACTGAAGCTTTCTTT. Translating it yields CASSLHRGLNTEAFF.

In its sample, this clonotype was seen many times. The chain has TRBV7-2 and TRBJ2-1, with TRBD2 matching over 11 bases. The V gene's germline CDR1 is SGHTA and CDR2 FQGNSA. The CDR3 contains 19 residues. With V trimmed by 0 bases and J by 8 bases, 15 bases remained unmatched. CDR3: CASSLAPLAGVPGLDEQFF. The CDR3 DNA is TGTGCCAGCAGCTTAGCGCCACTAGCGGGAGTCCCTGGGTTGGATGAGCAGTTCTTC.

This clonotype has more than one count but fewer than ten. CDR3: CSASASVTAPRDGYTF. The CDR3 coding sequence is TGCAGTGCTAGCGCCTCGGTGACAGCTCCAAGAGATGGCTACACCTTC. The chain carries TRBV20-1 and TRBJ1-2; D is possibly TRBD1 (5 bases). CDR3 length: 16 residues. The ends were cut back, 3 bases at V and 6 bases at J, with 23 bases in the middle. Germline V gives CDR1 DFQATT, CDR2 SNEGSKA (reference sequence).

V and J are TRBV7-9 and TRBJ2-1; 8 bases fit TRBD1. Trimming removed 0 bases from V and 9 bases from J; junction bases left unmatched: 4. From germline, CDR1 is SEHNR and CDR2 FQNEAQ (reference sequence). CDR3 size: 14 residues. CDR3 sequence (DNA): TGTGCCAGCAGCTTAGCAGGGACAGGCAGTGAGCAGTTCTTC. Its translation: CASSLAGTGSEQFF.

In DNA form, the CDR3 reads TGTGCCAGCAGCTTAGTCGTAGGGGTTGTTGCTGAAGCTTTCTTT. Protein: CASSLVVGVVAEAFF. This chain joins TRBV7-8 and TRBJ1-1; TRBD1 is a possible D gene (5 bases). With 1 base removed from V and 6 bases from J, the gap between germline ends came to 15 bases. Germline-derived CDR1 and CDR2 are SGHVS and FQNEAQ. CDR3 length: 15 amino acids. Filled out from reference TRBV7-8 and TRBJ1-1, the complete variable domain reads GAGVSQSPRYKVAKRGQDVALRCDPISGHVSLFWYQQALGQGPEFLTYFQNEAQLDKSGLPSDRFFAERPEGSVSTLKIQRTQQEDSAVYLCASSLVVGVVAEAFFGQGTRLTVV.

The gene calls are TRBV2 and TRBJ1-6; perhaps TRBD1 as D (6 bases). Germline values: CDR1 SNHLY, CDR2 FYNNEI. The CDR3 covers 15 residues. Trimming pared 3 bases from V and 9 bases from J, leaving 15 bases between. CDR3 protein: CASSDGRGNGSPLHF. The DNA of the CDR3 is TGTGCCAGCAGTGACGGCAGGGGAAATGGTTCACCCCTCCACTTT.

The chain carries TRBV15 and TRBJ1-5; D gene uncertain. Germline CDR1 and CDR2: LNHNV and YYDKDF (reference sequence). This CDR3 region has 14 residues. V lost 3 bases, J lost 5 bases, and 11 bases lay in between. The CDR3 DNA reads TGTGCCACCAGCAGTCCGAACACTCATCAGCCCCAGCATTTT. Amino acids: CATSSPNTHQPQHF.

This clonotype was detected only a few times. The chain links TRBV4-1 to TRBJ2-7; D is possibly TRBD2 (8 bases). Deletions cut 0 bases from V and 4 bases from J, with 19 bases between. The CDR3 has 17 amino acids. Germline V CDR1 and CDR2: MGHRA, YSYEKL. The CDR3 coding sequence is TGCGCCAGCAGCCAAGAGTTGGGGCGGGAGGACAGGTACGAGCAGTACTTC. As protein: CASSQELGREDRYEQYF.

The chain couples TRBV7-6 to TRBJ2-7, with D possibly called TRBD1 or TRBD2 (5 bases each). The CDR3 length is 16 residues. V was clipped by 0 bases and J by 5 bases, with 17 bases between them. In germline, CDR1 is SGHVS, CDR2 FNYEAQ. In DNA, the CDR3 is TGTGCCAGCAGCTTAGCGCCTGGGCTAGGGGACCACGAGCAGTACGTC. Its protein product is CASSLAPGLGDHEQYV.